Shown below are 30 T cell receptor beta chains from a single sample sequenced in a study of CD4 T cells in relation to SARS-CoV-2 and coronaviruses. Their antigens are not known. Clones were sequenced by immunoSEQ multiplex PCR, and TCRdb holds only the in-frame ones, with some missing. The sample yields approximately 26,000 clones, 73% seen once. Unexposed donor CD4+ T cells date from about 2011-2018, before the COVID-19 pandemic. The cells were cultured for roughly 11 days before CD4+ T cells were isolated. Sample: CD4+ T cells from PBMCs, cultured in vitro. The receptors originated from a human donor in good health.

The rearrangement links TRBV4-3 to TRBJ1-6, with 10 positions matching TRBD1. Germline CDR1 LGHNA, CDR2 YSLEER. The V gene end was trimmed by 0 bases and the J gene end by 4 bases; junction bases not matched to a gene: 15. The CDR3 loop spans 21 amino acids. The CDR3 region has the DNA TGCGCCAGCAGCCAAGATTGGGACAGGGGACTGGCTACTGTGTATAATTCACCCCTCCACTTT. Amino acid sequence: CASSQDWDRGLATVYNSPLHF.

J is TRBJ2-3 and V is TRBV7-2; 7 bases fit TRBD2. CDR3 length equals 17 residues. J gave up 0 bases and V 1 base, and 7 bases lay outside the gene matches. The germline V gene has CDR1 SGHTA and CDR2 FQGNSA. CDR3 sequence: CASSLDLASGSTDTQYF. CDR3 nucleotide sequence: TGTGCCAGCAGCTTAGACTTGGCTAGCGGAAGCACAGATACGCAGTATTTT.

V is TRBV9 and J is TRBJ2-1; 8 bases match TRBD1. The CDR3 runs to 15 residues. From germline, CDR1 is SGDLS and CDR2 YYNGEE. Germline trimming cut 4 bases from V and 4 bases from J; bases unmatched to any gene: 7. CDR3 in amino acids: CASSSYRGEYNEQFF. Here the CDR3 DNA reads TGTGCCAGCAGCAGCTACAGGGGGGAGTACAATGAGCAGTTCTTC.

This clone was seen more than once but under ten times. The J gene is TRBJ1-3, the V gene TRBV6-5, with D possibly TRBD1 on 5 matching bases. CDR3 length: 15 amino acids. The germline V and J ends were trimmed by 4 bases and 3 bases, with 13 bases remaining between them. In germline, CDR1 is MNHEY, CDR2 SVGAGI. This CDR3 reads CASSSLGQGGNTIYF. The CDR3 DNA reads as TGTGCCAGCAGTTCCCTTGGCCAGGGTGGAAACACCATATATTTT.

The chain is built from TRBV29-1 and TRBJ2-2, with 8 nucleotides matching TRBD2. The CDR3 is made up of 13 amino acids. J lost 7 bases, V lost 7 bases, and 8 bases had no gene match. CDR1 and CDR2 (germline): SQVTM, ANQGSEA. CDR3 DNA: TGCAGCGCTGGGACGGGGGGGAACGGGGAGCTGTTTTTT. Translated: CSAGTGGNGELFF.

The J gene is TRBJ2-5, the V gene TRBV18; D is undetermined. The germline CDR1 and CDR2 sequences are KGHSH and LQKENI. CDR3 size: 14 residues. The V and J ends lost 3 bases and 4 bases respectively, with 12 bases between them. In nucleotides, the CDR3 is TGTGCCAGCTCACCTCTCGGCGGATTAGAGACCCAGTACTTC. It codes for CASSPLGGLETQYF. Full variable domain (missing parts from reference TRBV18 and TRBJ2-5): NAGVMQNPRHLVRRRGQEARLRCSPMKGHSHVYWYRQLPEEGLKFMVYLQKENIIDESGMPKERFSAEFPKEGPSILRIQQVVRGDSAAYFCASSPLGGLETQYFGPGTRLLVL.

This clone was seen just once. The chain uses TRBV20-1 and TRBJ2-5; D is possibly TRBD2 (7 bases). V was shortened by 5 bases and J by 5 bases, with 9 bases between the two germline ends. This CDR3 has 11 residues. CDR1 and CDR2 (germline): DFQATT, SNEGSKA (reference sequence). CDR3 region: CSARGAETQYF. Here the CDR3 DNA reads TGCAGTGCTCGGGGGGCGGAGACCCAGTACTTC.

The CDR3 DNA sequence: TGCAGCGTTTCAGGACAGGGTAACTATGGCTACACCTTC. The encoded protein is CSVSGQGNYGYTF. V and J are TRBV29-1 and TRBJ1-2; 8 bases fit TRBD1. This CDR3 spans 13 amino acids. V was pared by 5 bases and J by 1 base, with 3 bases of the junction left unmatched. Germline V lookup: CDR1 SQVTM, CDR2 ANQGSEA.

This clone was detected a few times. V and J are TRBV25-1 and TRBJ2-7; 8 nucleotides line up with TRBD1. In germline, CDR1 is MGHDK, CDR2 SYGVNS. V dropped 6 bases and J dropped 3; count of bases not matched to a gene: 1. The CDR3 consists of 12 residues. The DNA of the CDR3 is TGTGCCAGCAGGGACAGGGTCTACGAGCAGTACTTC. Translating it yields CASRDRVYEQYF.

The gene calls are TRBV7-8 and TRBJ2-1, with D maybe TRBD2 (7 bases). V was cut by 4 bases and J by 4 bases, with 20 bases left in between. This CDR3 has 17 amino acids. The germline gives CDR1 SGHVS, CDR2 FQNEAQ. This chain's CDR3 is CASSSEGGGHRYNEQFF. The CDR3 DNA reads as TGTGCCAGCAGCTCTGAGGGAGGGGGGCATCGATACAATGAGCAGTTCTTC. Full variable domain (rest looked up from reference TRBV7-8 and TRBJ2-1): GAGVSQSPRYKVAKRGQDVALRCDPISGHVSLFWYQQALGQGPEFLTYFQNEAQLDKSGLPSDRFFAERPEGSVSTLKIQRTQQEDSAVYLCASSSEGGGHRYNEQFFGPGTRLTVL.

The chain employs TRBV11-3 and TRBJ2-7, with D maybe TRBD1 (5 bases). This CDR3 has 14 residues. V lost 4 bases, J lost 0 bases, and 10 bases lay in between. Germline-derived CDR1 and CDR2 are SGHNT and YENEEA. CDR3 loop: CASSSSDNSYEQYF. CDR3 sequence (DNA): TGTGCCAGCAGCTCTTCGGACAACTCCTACGAGCAGTACTTC.

In the case of this clone: Sequence at one end of the junction differs from germline and may be a read error. J is TRBJ1-2 and V is TRBV7-9; D is unclear. This CDR3 comprises 11 residues. CDR1 and CDR2 from the germline V gene are SEHNR and FQNEAQ (reference sequence). This CDR3 reads CASSLAGSTAF. Written as DNA, the CDR3 is TGTGCCAGCAGCTTAGCGGGATCCACAGCCTTC.

The CDR3 loop is CASSLRGGVLAKNIQYF. The CDR3 DNA follows: TGTGCCAGCAGTCTGCGGGGGGGGGTACTAGCCAAAAACATTCAGTACTTC. The chain couples TRBV6-2 or TRBV6-3 to TRBJ2-4; 9 nucleotides match TRBD2. The length of the CDR3 is 17 residues. The germline gives CDR1 MNHEY, CDR2 SVGEGT. J lost 0 bases, V lost 5 bases, and 8 bases had no gene match.

In DNA form, the CDR3 reads TGTGCCAGCAGTCCACCGGGAGTTTATGGCTACACCTTC. Translated, it gives CASSPPGVYGYTF. This chain links TRBV28 with TRBJ1-2; D is unresolved. V gave up 5 bases and J gave up 5 bases, with 12 bases separating them. Looked up from germline, CDR1 is MDHEN and CDR2 is SYDVKM. There are 13 residues in the CDR3.

The V call is TRBV27, the J call TRBJ2-7; perhaps TRBD2 as D (6 bases). With 5 bases removed from V and 2 bases from J, the gap between germline ends came to 16 bases. The germline CDR1 and CDR2 sequences are MNHEY and SMNVEV (reference sequence). The CDR3 totals 15 residues. The CDR3, as DNA: TGTGCCAGCAGTAAAGGACTACGCAAAACCTACGAGCAGTACTTC. Its protein is CASSKGLRKTYEQYF.

This rearrangement joins TRBV4-3 to TRBJ2-1, with TRBD2 matching over 10 bases. Germline values: CDR1 LGHNA, CDR2 YSLEER. J lost 0 bases, V lost 2 bases, and 7 bases had no gene match. This CDR3 contains 18 residues. The CDR3 sequence is CASSQSGRAGSSYNEQFF. The CDR3 DNA sequence: TGCGCCAGCAGCCAAAGCGGGAGGGCCGGAAGCTCCTACAATGAGCAGTTCTTC.

This clone is a singleton in its sample. The chain is built from TRBV7-9 and TRBJ2-1; D remains ambiguous. The V end lost 1 base, the J end lost 5 bases, and 6 bases lay between the germline ends. CDR1 and CDR2 from the germline V gene are SEHNR and FQNEAQ (reference sequence). The CDR3 spans 13 residues. For the CDR3, the DNA is TGTGCCAGCAGCTTAGATAGGGACAATGAGCAGTTCTTC. Its translation: CASSLDRDNEQFF.

The V call is TRBV10-3, the J call TRBJ2-7; 7 bases match TRBD2. CDR1 and CDR2 from the germline V gene are ENHRY and SYGVKD. Trimming at V came to 3 bases and at J to 0 bases, leaving 5 bases not matched to a gene. The CDR3 runs 15 residues. In nucleotides, the CDR3 is TGTGCCATCAGTGATATCCGGGAGGTCTCCTACGAGCAGTACTTC. It translates to CAISDIREVSYEQYF.

The CDR3 nucleotides are TGTGCCAGCAGCTTCACCTATACAGGGCAGTCGGATTCACCCCTCCACTTT. It is translated as CASSFTYTGQSDSPLHF. The genes are TRBV7-9 and TRBJ1-6; tentative D call: TRBD1 (6 bases). The CDR3 covers 17 residues. V lost 3 bases and J lost 8, with 20 bases in between. CDR1 is SEHNR, CDR2 FQNEAQ, per germline (reference sequence).

There are a few counts of this clone. This sequence joins TRBV11-2 and TRBJ1-3, with a tentative D call TRBD1 (6 bases). Trimming shortened V by 5 bases and J by 3 bases, and 11 bases separated the two germline ends. The CDR3 contains 14 residues. The germline gives CDR1 SGHAT, CDR2 FQNNGV. CDR3 nucleotide sequence: TGTGCCAGCAGCATTACAGGGATTGGAAACACCATATATTTT. Protein sequence: CASSITGIGNTIYF.

In its sample, this clone was seen a few times. The V call is TRBV10-2, the J call TRBJ2-1; D assignment may be TRBD1 or TRBD2 (5 bases each). This CDR3 spans 14 amino acids. Germline-derived CDR1 and CDR2 are WSHSY and SAAADI. With 0 bases removed from V and 8 bases from J, the gap between germline ends came to 11 bases. This CDR3 reads CASSESRGVDEQFF. The CDR3 region has the DNA TGCGCCAGCAGTGAGTCGAGAGGGGTGGATGAGCAGTTCTTC.

V usage is TRBV4-1 and J usage is TRBJ2-6, with TRBD2 identical over 11 bases. Looked up from germline, CDR1 is MGHRA and CDR2 is YSYEKL. The V segment lost 5 bases and the J segment 2 bases; nucleotides outside the gene matches: 14. The CDR3 sequence is 20 residues long. The CDR3 DNA is TGCGCCAGCAGCTGGGTTGGGTCGACTAGCGGGGTGGCTGGGGCCAACGTCCTGACTTTC. The encoded protein is CASSWVGSTSGVAGANVLTF.

The chain links TRBV18 to TRBJ2-3; the match to TRBD2 covers 10 bases. Germline CDR1 is KGHSH and CDR2 is LQKENI. The CDR3 consists of 17 residues. J was trimmed by 1 base and V by 2 bases; bases with no gene match: 6. The CDR3, as DNA: TGTGCCAGCTCACCAGCTAGCGGGGGTGGTGGCACAGATACGCAGTATTTT. Protein product: CASSPASGGGGTDTQYF.

The chain is built from TRBV4-2 and TRBJ2-5; D uncertain. Germline loops: CDR1 LGHNA, CDR2 YNFKEQ. This CDR3 spans 14 amino acids. V lost 1 base and J lost 2, with 8 bases in between. This CDR3 is CASSQGGVQETQYF. The CDR3 nucleotides read TGTGCCAGCAGCCAAGGTGGGGTGCAAGAGACCCAGTACTTC.

The chain recombines TRBV2 with TRBJ2-5; 9 bases fit TRBD2. This CDR3 is 16 amino acids long. Germline CDR1 is SNHLY and CDR2 is FYNNEI. J lost 5 bases, V lost 3 bases, and 10 bases had no gene match. The CDR3 loop is CASSDRLAAARETQYF. The CDR3 DNA reads as TGTGCCAGCAGTGACCGACTAGCGGCCGCGAGGGAGACCCAGTACTTC. Drawing the rest from reference TRBV2 and TRBJ2-5, the complete variable domain is EPEVTQTPSHQVTQMGQEVILRCVPISNHLYFYWYRQILGQKVEFLVSFYNNEISEKSEIFDDQFSVERPDGSNFTLKIRSTKLEDSAMYFCASSDRLAAARETQYFGPGTRLLVL.

This clone showed up just once. This chain connects TRBV21-1 to TRBJ2-2; no check of the table's D call, TRBD2, against the DNA was made. TRBV21-1 is classified as a pseudogene. This CDR3 has 16 residues. This chain's CDR3 is CASSWAGKPNTGELFF. The CDR3 DNA follows: TGTGCCAGCAGCTGGGCGGGGAAACCGAACACCGGGGAGCTGTTTTTT.

For the CDR3, the DNA is TGTGCCAGTACAGAGACTAGCGTAAGCTACAATGAGCAGTTCTTC. It yields the protein CASTETSVSYNEQFF. The genes are TRBV19 and TRBJ2-1, with 8 positions matching TRBD2. The CDR3 length is 15 residues. The germline V gene has CDR1 LNHDA and CDR2 SQIVND (reference sequence). The trim removed 7 bases at V and 3 bases at J, leaving 8 bases unmatched.

V and J are TRBV15 and TRBJ1-1; D call uncertain. Germline assignment: CDR1 LNHNV and CDR2 YYDKDF (reference sequence). The germline V and J ends were trimmed by 1 base and 4 bases, with 7 bases remaining between them. CDR3 length: 13 amino acids. DNA of the CDR3: TGTGCCACCAGCAGAGTTTTCCCCACTGAAGCTTTCTTT. It is translated as CATSRVFPTEAFF.

A single count supports this clone. This rearrangement joins TRBV10-3 to TRBJ2-7; 11 nucleotides match TRBD1. The CDR3 loop spans 14 amino acids. Unmatched junction bases numbered 9, after V lost 7 bases and J lost 7 bases. Germline V lookup: CDR1 ENHRY, CDR2 SYGVKD. CDR3 residues: CAIMRDRGELEQYF. The DNA for the CDR3 is TGTGCCATCATGAGGGACAGGGGGGAGCTGGAGCAGTACTTC.

The rearrangement uses TRBV5-5 and TRBJ1-6; possibly TRBD1 for D (6 bases). V was shortened by 1 base and J by 10 bases, with 15 bases between the two germline ends. CDR3 length: 15 amino acids. The germline V gene has CDR1 SGHKS and CDR2 YYEKEE (reference sequence). The CDR3 here is CASSLYQGNRSPLHF. DNA of the CDR3: TGTGCCAGCAGCTTGTATCAGGGGAATCGATCACCCCTCCACTTT.